This TCR beta chain was recorded in a study of cytomegalovirus exposure and HLA in healthy donors. Comments on this clone: The target antigen is unknown.

The PCR ran on 60 Vbeta and 13 Jbeta primers. Profiling relied on immunoSEQ multiplex PCR, and the TCRdb table lists in-frame clones only, not all of them. This table has approximately 120,000 clones, over 80% appearing once. Whole-study results and caveats: In vitro experiments confirmed that three CMV-associated chains were specific for CMV antigens. An apparent linkage of common viral pathogens to several of the most significant clusters emerged in a later analysis. Accurate HLA-A and HLA-B prediction from TCR beta sequences was reported for most subjects.

The CDR3 spans 15 residues. J was trimmed by 4 bases and V by 3 bases; bases with no gene match: 8. The germline gives CDR1 SGDLS, CDR2 YYNGEE. The specimen was PBMCs. The TCR sequence derives from a man aged 18-30 years in good health and CMV-seropositive. The chain is built from TRBV9 and TRBJ1-1; 8 bases are a match to TRBD1. CDR3 amino acids: CASSAGQGWGTEAFF. The CDR3 DNA reads TGTGCCAGCAGCGCCGGACAGGGTTGGGGCACTGAAGCTTTCTTT.